This T cell receptor (beta chain) was sequenced during a study of blood T cell repertoires in COVID-19. Overall study: The samples span acute and convalescent COVID-19 from the United States, Italy and Spain. Sources were T cells, B-cell-depleted T cells, or PBMCs; the material itself was cDNA or gDNA.

This CDR3 is built from 12 residues. Germline-derived CDR1 and CDR2 are MNHNY and SVGAGI (reference sequence). Between the trimmed V and J ends, which lost 6 bases and 2 bases, there was a span of 5 bases. Original processing notes: Amplified reference gene primers provided the basis for estimating nucleated cell counts. The repertoire was sequenced with immunoSEQ multiplex PCR; TCRdb's copy has only in-frame clones and lacks some. That table supplies the V and J calls and clone size; D and trimming were determined from the DNA. The sample comprises tens of thousands of clones, around nine tenths of which are singletons, and over 8.5% rests with the top ten.

The source of this sequence is a human donor in a cohort sampled during active COVID-19. The chain uses TRBV6-6 and TRBJ1-3; unclear D gene. The sequenced material came from peripheral blood. CDR3 region: CASSSAGNTIYF. CDR3 DNA sequence: TGTGCCAGCAGCTCAGCTGGAAACACCATATATTTT.